One sample yielded the 23 T cell receptor beta chains listed below, sequenced in a study of neurological immune-mediated disorders. TCRdb ran MiXCR on the 5' RACE reads and lists one entry per CDR3 protein. Here the sample spans about 38,000 distinct CDR3 sequences, nearly 5% being singletons. Sequencing was carried out using CD4+ T cells from blood. The receptor set was obtained from a young man in good health.

This clonotype was counted ten times or more. The chain has TRBV5-1 and TRBJ2-1; D may be TRBD1 or TRBD2 (7 bases each). Trimming removed 1 base from V and 9 bases from J, with 17 bases in between. This CDR3 has 15 residues. The germline V gene has CDR1 SGHRS and CDR2 YFSETQ. CDR3 in DNA: TGCGCCAGCAGCTTGACCCTCTCAGGGGGGGGTGAGCAGTTCTTC. This sequence encodes CASSLTLSGGGEQFF.

At least ten counts were recorded for this clonotype. The chain has TRBV12-3 or TRBV12-4 and TRBJ1-6; perhaps TRBD1 as D (6 bases). Trimming left V 7 bases short and J 9 bases short, with 25 bases between. The CDR3 is made up of 17 amino acids. CDR3 DNA: TGTGCCAGCACCCCTAGAGGGACACCCCGTGAAGGTTCACCCCTCCACTTT. This gives the protein CASTPRGTPREGSPLHF.

This clonotype showed up many times. The CDR3 DNA is TGTGCCAGCAGTTATGGACTCGGCAATGAGCAGTTCTTC. Translation: CASSYGLGNEQFF. V usage is TRBV6-6 and J usage is TRBJ2-1; maybe TRBD2 (5 bases). CDR1 is MNHNY and CDR2 is SVGAGI in the germline V gene (reference sequence). The V gene lost 3 bases and the J gene lost 6 bases, with 9 bases spanning the gap. The CDR3 has 13 amino acids.

In its sample, this clonotype is medium-sized. The chain carries TRBV5-1 and TRBJ2-2; the match to TRBD2 covers 7 bases. V lost 0 bases, J lost 8 bases, and 7 bases stayed unmatched. Looked up from germline, CDR1 is SGHRS and CDR2 is YFSETQ. The CDR3 is 15 amino acids. The CDR3, as DNA: TGCGCCAGCAGCTTGGACCTAAGCGGGATAGGGGAGCTGTTTTTT. It encodes CASSLDLSGIGELFF.

This clonotype was seen at least ten times. V is TRBV10-3 and J is TRBJ2-1, with 9 bases identical to TRBD2. The junction had 4 bases not matched to a gene; V was cut back by 6 bases and J by 4 bases. CDR1 is ENHRY, CDR2 SYGVKD, per germline. The CDR3 sequence is 14 residues long. The CDR3 loop reads CAIRPSGDYNEQFF. CDR3 DNA sequence: TGTGCCATCAGACCTAGCGGGGATTACAATGAGCAGTTCTTC.

This clonotype was seen more than once but under ten times. The V and J genes are TRBV7-3 and TRBJ2-3; D is possibly TRBD1 or TRBD2 (5 bases each). V shed 6 bases and J shed 1 base, with 11 bases lying between them. The CDR3 is 14 amino acids. The germline V gene encodes CDR1 SGHTA and CDR2 FQGTGA. DNA of the CDR3: TGTGCCAGCAGTGGACAAGCGGGCACAGATACGCAGTATTTT. Residues: CASSGQAGTDTQYF.

This clonotype has at least ten counts. V usage is TRBV5-1 and J usage is TRBJ1-1; 10 bases fit TRBD1. Germline V gene lookup returns CDR1 SGHRS and CDR2 YFSETQ. This CDR3 comprises 14 residues. V lost 0 bases and J lost 12; bases outside the gene matches: 8. Here the CDR3 DNA reads TGCGCCAGCAGCTTGGGACAGGGGGCGAGAAAAACTTTCTTT. Protein sequence: CASSLGQGARKTFF.

This clonotype was found many times. V and J are TRBV9 and TRBJ2-1, with D perhaps TRBD2 (7 bases). The CDR3 extends over 14 amino acids. The germline V gene encodes CDR1 SGDLS and CDR2 YYNGEE. V lost 4 bases, J lost 6 bases, and 14 bases lay in between. The chain's CDR3 is CASSSPRGANEQFF. In DNA form, the CDR3 reads TGTGCCAGCAGCTCACCCCGGGGGGCCAATGAGCAGTTCTTC.

This clonotype was counted at least ten times. The rearrangement links TRBV2 to TRBJ2-1; 7 nucleotides line up with TRBD2. This CDR3 has 14 residues. J lost 6 bases, V lost 4 bases, and 6 bases had no gene match. From germline, CDR1 is SNHLY and CDR2 FYNNEI. The CDR3 here is CASSASGIANEQFF. In DNA, the CDR3 is TGTGCCAGCAGTGCAAGCGGGATTGCCAATGAGCAGTTCTTC.

This clonotype was counted ten times or more. The V call is TRBV18, the J call TRBJ1-5, with 7 bases aligning to TRBD1. Germline values: CDR1 KGHSH, CDR2 LQKENI. The ends lost 6 bases at V and 2 bases at J; junction bases unmatched: 4. There are 14 residues in the CDR3. The CDR3 sequence: CASSAGTGNQPQHF. CDR3 nucleotide sequence: TGTGCCAGCTCGGCCGGGACAGGCAATCAGCCCCAGCATTTT.

This clonotype was seen repeatedly, ten times or more. The chain is built from TRBV20-1 and TRBJ1-4, with 7 bases aligning to TRBD1. Trimming took 7 bases from V and 7 from J; bases not matched to a gene: 6. Germline V gene lookup returns CDR1 DFQATT and CDR2 SNEGSKA (reference sequence). This CDR3 comprises 12 residues. The CDR3 loop reads CSVQGGVEKLFF. As DNA, the CDR3 is TGCAGTGTTCAGGGGGGGGTTGAAAAACTGTTTTTT.

In its sample, this clonotype was seen many times. The chain employs TRBV29-1 and TRBJ2-7; D gene ambiguous. The germline V and J ends were trimmed by 4 bases and 2 bases, with 3 bases remaining between them. Per the germline V gene, CDR1 is SQVTM and CDR2 is ANQGSEA. The length of the CDR3 is 10 residues. CDR3 DNA sequence: TGCAGCGTTGGGACCTACGAGCAGTACTTC. Protein: CSVGTYEQYF.

This clonotype has at least ten counts. This chain connects TRBV29-1 to TRBJ1-2, with a possible D match to TRBD1 (5 bases). Deletions cut 0 bases from V and 5 bases from J, with 16 bases between. Germline V CDR1 and CDR2: SQVTM, ANQGSEA. CDR3 length: 15 residues. The CDR3 loop reads CSVEDPNRGRYGYTF. DNA for the CDR3: TGCAGCGTTGAAGATCCAAATAGGGGAAGGTATGGCTACACCTTC.

Ten or more counts support this clonotype. CDR3 sequence (DNA): TGCGCCAGCAGCCCGGGGGAGGTCACAGATACGCAGTATTTT. Protein sequence: CASSPGEVTDTQYF. The genes are TRBV5-1 and TRBJ2-3, with D possibly being TRBD2 (6 bases). Trimming removed 4 bases at V and 2 bases at J, with 11 bases between. The V gene's germline CDR1 is SGHRS and CDR2 YFSETQ. The CDR3 is 14 residues long.

This clonotype has at least ten counts. This chain joins TRBV12-3 or TRBV12-4 and TRBJ2-5; D remains ambiguous. Trimming removed 3 bases from V and 1 base from J, with 9 bases in between. CDR3 length equals 14 residues. The CDR3 sequence: CASSFLVTQETQYF. DNA of the CDR3: TGTGCCAGCAGTTTTCTGGTAACCCAAGAGACCCAGTACTTC.

This clonotype counts as medium-sized. At one end the junction does not follow the germline gene, possibly because of a read error. The rearrangement links TRBV5-1 to TRBJ2-5; D is undetermined. CDR3 length: 11 amino acids. Germline loops: CDR1 SGHRS, CDR2 YFSETQ. The CDR3 nucleotides are TGTGCCAGCAGCTTGGAAGAGACCCAGTACTTC. Protein: CASSLEETQYF.

This clonotype was seen at least ten times. The chain links TRBV6-1 to TRBJ2-7, with D possibly TRBD2 on 6 matching bases. Germline loops: CDR1 MNHNS, CDR2 SASEGT. V lost 8 bases and J lost 5, with 19 bases in between. The CDR3 runs to 14 residues. The DNA for the CDR3 is TGTGCCAGCGGGCGGGACGGAAAGATTCACGAGCAGTACTTC. This translates into CASGRDGKIHEQYF.

The rearrangement joins TRBV12-3 or TRBV12-4 to TRBJ2-2; no reliable D call. The CDR3 spans 14 residues. V dropped 4 bases and J dropped 6 bases, with 12 bases sitting between them. This CDR3 is CASSWAGVAGELFF. The CDR3 nucleotides read TGTGCCAGCAGTTGGGCAGGAGTTGCCGGGGAGCTGTTTTTT.

This clonotype was counted ten times or more. This chain uses TRBV5-1 with TRBJ2-3; D gene uncertain. Trimming took 2 bases from V and 6 from J, leaving 7 bases between them. There are 12 residues in the CDR3. CDR1 is SGHRS, CDR2 YFSETQ, per germline. CDR3 loop: CASSFVEDTQYF. CDR3 coding DNA: TGCGCCAGCAGCTTTGTGGAGGATACGCAGTATTTT.

In its sample, this clonotype was seen many times. The chain is built from TRBV5-1 and TRBJ2-5, with D unresolved. The germline V gene has CDR1 SGHRS and CDR2 YFSETQ. The length of the CDR3 is 14 residues. The germline V and J ends were trimmed by 0 bases and 3 bases, with 9 bases remaining between them. Here the CDR3 reads CASSLGREKETQYF. The CDR3 DNA reads TGCGCCAGCAGCTTGGGTAGAGAAAAAGAGACCCAGTACTTC. Supplemented by reference TRBV5-1 and TRBJ2-5, the full variable domain reads KAGVTQTPRYLIKTRGQQVTLSCSPISGHRSVSWYQQTPGQGLQFLFEYFSETQRNKGNFPGRFSGRQFSNSRSEMNVSTLELGDSALYLCASSLGREKETQYFGPGTRLLVL.

This clonotype was recorded at least ten times. The chain combines TRBV6-5 with TRBJ1-3, with D unclear. This CDR3 spans 15 amino acids. Germline V gives CDR1 MNHEY, CDR2 SVGAGI. The V and J ends lost 0 bases and 0 bases respectively, with 6 bases between them. In nucleotides, the CDR3 is TGTGCCAGCAGTTACTCGATCAGCTCTGGAAACACCATATATTTT. This codes for CASSYSISSGNTIYF.

This clonotype showed up many times. The gene calls are TRBV15 and TRBJ2-5; unclear D gene. Germline assignment: CDR1 LNHNV and CDR2 YYDKDF (reference sequence). The CDR3 contains 11 residues. V gave up 8 bases and J gave up 5 bases, with 9 bases separating them. The CDR3 nucleotides are TGTGCCACCGGGGAATCGGAGACCCAGTACTTC. Residues: CATGESETQYF.

This clonotype was seen repeatedly, ten times or more. The rearrangement links TRBV11-1 to TRBJ2-1; weak D call: TRBD2 (6 bases). V was pared by 5 bases and J by 0 bases, with 20 bases between. Germline assignment: CDR1 SGHAT and CDR2 FQDESV (reference sequence). The CDR3 length is 18 residues. DNA of the CDR3: TGTGCCAGCAGCACAGCCCCCCTAGCGAGGGGCTCCTACAATGAGCAGTTCTTC. It translates to CASSTAPLARGSYNEQFF.